What follows is one TCR beta chain and its context. What it binds is unknown. This record comes from a study of cytomegalovirus exposure and HLA in healthy donors. General study points: In a later analysis, HLA-associated TCR beta chains were more clonally expanded than equally common others. Specificity for CMV antigens was confirmed in vitro for three of the CMV-associated chains. As a later analysis showed, several of the most significant clusters appeared to be linked to common viral pathogens.

Primers for the PCR totalled 60 Vbeta and 13 Jbeta. Sequencing used immunoSEQ multiplex PCR; TCRdb keeps in-frame clones, though not all of them. The sample contains fewer than 150,000 clones, 76% of which appear only once. Germline V gives CDR1 SGHNT, CDR2 YYREEE (reference sequence). The V and J ends lost 4 bases and 1 base respectively, with 15 bases between them. CDR3 length: 16 residues. Sequenced input: PBMCs. The sequence derives from a man aged 18 to 29 in good health and CMV-seronegative. The chain carries TRBV5-4 and TRBJ2-4, with D possibly TRBD2 on 7 matching bases. The CDR3 reads CASSEGRGVAKNIQYF. DNA for the CDR3: TGTGCCAGCAGCGAAGGGAGGGGGGTGGCCAAAAACATTCAGTACTTC.